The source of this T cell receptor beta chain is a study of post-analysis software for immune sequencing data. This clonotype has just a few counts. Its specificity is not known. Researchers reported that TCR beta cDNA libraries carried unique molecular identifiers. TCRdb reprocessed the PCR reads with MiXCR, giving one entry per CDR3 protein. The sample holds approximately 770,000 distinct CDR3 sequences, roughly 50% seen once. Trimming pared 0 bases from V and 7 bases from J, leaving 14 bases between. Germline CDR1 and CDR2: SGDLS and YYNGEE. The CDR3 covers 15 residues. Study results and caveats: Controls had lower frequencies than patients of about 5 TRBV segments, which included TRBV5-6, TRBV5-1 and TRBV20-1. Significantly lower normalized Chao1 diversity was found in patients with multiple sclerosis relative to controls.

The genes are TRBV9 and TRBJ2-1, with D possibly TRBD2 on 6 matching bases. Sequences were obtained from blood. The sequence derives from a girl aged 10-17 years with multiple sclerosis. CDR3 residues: CASSVVGTSGNEQFF. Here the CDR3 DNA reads TGTGCCAGCAGCGTAGTTGGGACTTCGGGTAATGAGCAGTTCTTC. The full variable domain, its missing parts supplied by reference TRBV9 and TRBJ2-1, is DSGVTQTPKHLITATGQRVTLRCSPRSGDLSVYWYQQSLDQGLQFLIQYYNGEERAKGNILERFSAQQFPDLHSELNLSSLELGDSALYFCASSVVGTSGNEQFFGPGTRLTVL.